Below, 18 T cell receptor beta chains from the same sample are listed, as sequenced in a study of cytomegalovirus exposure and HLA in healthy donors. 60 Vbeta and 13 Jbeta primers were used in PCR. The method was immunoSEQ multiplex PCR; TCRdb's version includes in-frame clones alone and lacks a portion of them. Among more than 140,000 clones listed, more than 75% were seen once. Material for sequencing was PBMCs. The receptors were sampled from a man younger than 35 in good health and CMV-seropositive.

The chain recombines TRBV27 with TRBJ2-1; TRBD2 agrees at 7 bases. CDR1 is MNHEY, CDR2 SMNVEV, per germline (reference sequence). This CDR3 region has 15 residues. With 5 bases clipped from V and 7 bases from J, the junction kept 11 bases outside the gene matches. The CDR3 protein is CASSLGGSKDNEQFF. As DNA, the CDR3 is TGTGCCAGCAGTCTCGGCGGGAGCAAGGATAATGAGCAGTTCTTC.

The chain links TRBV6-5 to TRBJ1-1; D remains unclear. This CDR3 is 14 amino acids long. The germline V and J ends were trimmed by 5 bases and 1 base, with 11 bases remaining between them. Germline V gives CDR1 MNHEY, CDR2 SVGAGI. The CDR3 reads CASSLLEANTEAFF. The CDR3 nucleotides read TGTGCCAGCAGTCTACTAGAGGCGAACACTGAAGCTTTCTTT.

The CDR3: CASSIVPSASSDTQYF. As DNA, the CDR3 is TGTGCCAGTAGTATAGTCCCCAGTGCTTCGTCAGATACGCAGTATTTT. The chain uses TRBV19 and TRBJ2-3, with D unclear. Germline CDR1 is LNHDA and CDR2 is SQIVND (reference sequence). This CDR3 has 16 amino acids. Trimming left V 1 base short and J 4 bases short, with 15 bases between.

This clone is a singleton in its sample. The CDR3 reads CASKGRQGSYEQYF. CDR3 DNA sequence: TGTGCCAGCAAGGGAAGACAGGGATCCTACGAGCAGTACTTC. This rearrangement joins TRBV28 to TRBJ2-7; 7 positions agree with TRBD1. CDR1 and CDR2 from the germline V gene are MDHEN and SYDVKM. There are 14 residues in the CDR3. V shed 7 bases, J shed 1 base, and the junction held 7 bases outside the gene matches.

The CDR3 region is CASSLGQNTGELFF. The DNA for the CDR3 is TGCGCCAGCAGCTTGGGGCAGAACACCGGGGAGCTGTTTTTT. This rearrangement joins TRBV5-1 to TRBJ2-2; D not certain. Looked up from germline, CDR1 is SGHRS and CDR2 is YFSETQ. This CDR3 contains 14 residues. Trimming removed 0 bases at V and 1 base at J, with 4 bases between.

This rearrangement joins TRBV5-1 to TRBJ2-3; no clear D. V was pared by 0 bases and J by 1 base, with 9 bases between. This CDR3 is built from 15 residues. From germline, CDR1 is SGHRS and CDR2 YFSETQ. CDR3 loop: CASSLVGSRTDTQYF. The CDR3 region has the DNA TGCGCCAGCAGCTTGGTGGGCAGCCGCACAGATACGCAGTATTTT.

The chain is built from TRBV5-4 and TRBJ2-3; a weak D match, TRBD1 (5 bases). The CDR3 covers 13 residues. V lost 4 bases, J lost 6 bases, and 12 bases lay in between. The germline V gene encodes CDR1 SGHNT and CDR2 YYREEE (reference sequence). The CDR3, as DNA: TGTGCCAGCAGCCGGAATGGGGCGGATACGCAGTATTTT. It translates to CASSRNGADTQYF.

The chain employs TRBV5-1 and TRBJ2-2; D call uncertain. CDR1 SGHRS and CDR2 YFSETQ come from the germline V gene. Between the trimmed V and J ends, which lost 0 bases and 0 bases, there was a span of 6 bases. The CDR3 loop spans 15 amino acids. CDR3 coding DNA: TGCGCCAGCAGCTTGGGACACGCGAACACCGGGGAGCTGTTTTTT. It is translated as CASSLGHANTGELFF.

CDR3 nucleotides: TGTGCCAGCAGTCCAAGACTAGCCGACGCCTACGAGCAGTACTTC. Its translation is CASSPRLADAYEQYF. V and J are TRBV27 and TRBJ2-7; 7 bases are shared with TRBD2. Looked up from germline, CDR1 is MNHEY and CDR2 is SMNVEV (reference sequence). The CDR3 totals 15 residues. Losses at the gene ends were 5 bases for V and 2 bases for J; bases not matched to a gene: 9.

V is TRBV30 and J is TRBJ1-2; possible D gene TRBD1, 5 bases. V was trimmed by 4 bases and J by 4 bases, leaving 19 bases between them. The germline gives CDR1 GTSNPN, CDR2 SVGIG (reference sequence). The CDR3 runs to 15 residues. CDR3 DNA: TGTGCCTGGACCGTTTTTCAGGGCTGGGTCTATGGCTACACCTTC. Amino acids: CAWTVFQGWVYGYTF.

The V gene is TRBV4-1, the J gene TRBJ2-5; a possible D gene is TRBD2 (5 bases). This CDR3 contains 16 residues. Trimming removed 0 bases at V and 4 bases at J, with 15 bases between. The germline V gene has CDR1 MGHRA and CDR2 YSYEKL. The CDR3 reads CASSQDGWQEVETQYF. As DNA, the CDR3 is TGCGCCAGCAGCCAAGATGGGTGGCAGGAGGTAGAGACCCAGTACTTC.

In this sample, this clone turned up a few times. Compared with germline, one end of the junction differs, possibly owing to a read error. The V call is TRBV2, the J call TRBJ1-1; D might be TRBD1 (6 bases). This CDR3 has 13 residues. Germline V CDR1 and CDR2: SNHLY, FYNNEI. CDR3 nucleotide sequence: TGTGCCAGCAGGAGGGGGGGGAACGCTGAAGCTTTCTTT. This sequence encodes CASRRGGNAEAFF.

CDR3 nucleotides: TGTGCCAGCAGTTTAACAAGAGGGAACACTGAAGCTTTCTTT. Translating gives CASSLTRGNTEAFF. This chain connects TRBV28 to TRBJ1-1; D gene ambiguous. Trimming cost V 2 bases and J 1 base, with 8 bases left between them. In germline, CDR1 is MDHEN, CDR2 SYDVKM. This CDR3 spans 14 amino acids.

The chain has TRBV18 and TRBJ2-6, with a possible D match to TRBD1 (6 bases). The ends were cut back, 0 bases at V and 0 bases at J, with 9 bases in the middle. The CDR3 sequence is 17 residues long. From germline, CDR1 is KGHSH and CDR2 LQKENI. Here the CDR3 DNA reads TGTGCCAGCTCACCACCAGGGGGTTACTCTGGGGCCAACGTCCTGACTTTC. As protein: CASSPPGGYSGANVLTF.

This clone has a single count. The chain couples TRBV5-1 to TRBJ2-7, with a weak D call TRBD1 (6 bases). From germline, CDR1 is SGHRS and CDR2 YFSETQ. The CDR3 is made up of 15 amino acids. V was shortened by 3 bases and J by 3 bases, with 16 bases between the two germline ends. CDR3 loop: CASSWAGTPNYEQYF. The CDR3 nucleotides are TGCGCCAGCAGCTGGGCCGGGACACCTAACTACGAGCAGTACTTC.

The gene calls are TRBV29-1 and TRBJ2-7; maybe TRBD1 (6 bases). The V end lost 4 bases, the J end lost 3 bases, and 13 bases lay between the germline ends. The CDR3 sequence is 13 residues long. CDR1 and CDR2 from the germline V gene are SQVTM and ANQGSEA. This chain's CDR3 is CSVGNREYYEQYF. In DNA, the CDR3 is TGCAGCGTTGGAAACAGGGAGTACTACGAGCAGTACTTC.

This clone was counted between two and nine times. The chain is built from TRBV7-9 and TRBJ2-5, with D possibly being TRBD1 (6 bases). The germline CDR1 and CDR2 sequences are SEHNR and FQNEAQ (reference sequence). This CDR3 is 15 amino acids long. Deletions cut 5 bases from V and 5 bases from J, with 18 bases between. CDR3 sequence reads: CASSDRRTVLETQYF. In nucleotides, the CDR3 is TGTGCCAGCAGCGATAGAAGGACAGTTCTCGAGACCCAGTACTTC.

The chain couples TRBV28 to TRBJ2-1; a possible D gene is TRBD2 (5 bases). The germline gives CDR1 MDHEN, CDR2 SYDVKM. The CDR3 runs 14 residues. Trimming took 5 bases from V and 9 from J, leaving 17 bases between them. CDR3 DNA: TGTGCCAGCAGTCCGGGCCCCCAAGGAGGTGAGCAGTTCTTC. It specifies CASSPGPQGGEQFF.